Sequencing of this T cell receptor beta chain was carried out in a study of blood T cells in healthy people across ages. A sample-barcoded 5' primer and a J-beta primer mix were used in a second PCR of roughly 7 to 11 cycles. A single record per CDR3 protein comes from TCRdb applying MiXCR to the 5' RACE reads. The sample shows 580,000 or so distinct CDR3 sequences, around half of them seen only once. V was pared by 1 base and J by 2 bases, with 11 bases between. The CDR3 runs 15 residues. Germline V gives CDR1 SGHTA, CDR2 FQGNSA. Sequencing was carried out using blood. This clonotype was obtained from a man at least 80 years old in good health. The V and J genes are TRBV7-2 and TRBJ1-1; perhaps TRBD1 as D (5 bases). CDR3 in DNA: TGTGCCAGCAGCTTAGTGGTACAGGCTAACACTGAAGCTTTCTTT. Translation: CASSLVVQANTEAFF.